The 16 T cell receptor beta chains below all came from one sample that was sequenced in a study of cytomegalovirus exposure and HLA in healthy donors. Amplification used 60 Vbeta primers and 13 Jbeta primers. Clones were sequenced by immunoSEQ multiplex PCR, and TCRdb holds only the in-frame ones, with some missing. The data hold 170,000 or so clones, with over 75% observed a single time. The sample taken for sequencing was PBMCs. Receptor source: a man aged 55-75 years in good health and CMV-seronegative.

This chain connects TRBV2 to TRBJ1-3; TRBD1 is a possible D gene (6 bases). Trimming removed 1 base at V and 4 bases at J, with 11 bases between. The CDR3 covers 15 residues. Germline V gene data show CDR1 as SNHLY and CDR2 as FYNNEI. This chain's CDR3 is CASSEERGRGNTIYF. In DNA, the CDR3 is TGTGCCAGCAGTGAAGAGCGGGGGCGCGGAAACACCATATATTTT.

The chain employs TRBV9 and TRBJ2-7, with a weak D call TRBD1 (6 bases). With 3 bases removed from V and 6 bases from J, the gap between germline ends came to 13 bases. The CDR3 is 13 amino acids. CDR1 SGDLS and CDR2 YYNGEE come from the germline V gene. In DNA form, the CDR3 reads TGTGCCAGCAGCGGGACAGCCATCTCCGAGCAGTACTTC. It yields the protein CASSGTAISEQYF.

The rearrangement uses TRBV2 and TRBJ2-2; D not certain. V was cut by 7 bases and J by 0 bases, with 6 bases left in between. Germline V gene lookup returns CDR1 SNHLY and CDR2 FYNNEI. The CDR3 length is 13 residues. In DNA, the CDR3 is TGTGCCAGCATTGACGCGAACACCGGGGAGCTGTTTTTT. Translating it yields CASIDANTGELFF. Supplemented by reference TRBV2 and TRBJ2-2, the full variable domain reads EPEVTQTPSHQVTQMGQEVILRCVPISNHLYFYWYRQILGQKVEFLVSFYNNEISEKSEIFDDQFSVERPDGSNFTLKIRSTKLEDSAMYFCASIDANTGELFFGEGSRLTVL.

V is TRBV30 and J is TRBJ2-3, with 14 bases matching TRBD2. CDR3 length: 20 residues. Germline V gene sequence: CDR1 GTSNPN, CDR2 SVGIG (reference sequence). The V and J ends lost 0 bases and 0 bases, in that order; junction bases with no gene match: 11. DNA for the CDR3: TGTGCCTGGAGTGTCCCTCCGGGACTAGCGGGAGTTTCTAGCACAGATACGCAGTATTTT. Amino acid sequence: CAWSVPPGLAGVSSTDTQYF.

This clone was seen a single time. This chain uses TRBV9 with TRBJ2-6; D call uncertain. Germline values: CDR1 SGDLS, CDR2 YYNGEE. The CDR3 is 15 residues long. V lost 3 bases, J lost 0 bases, and 7 bases lay in between. Here the CDR3 reads CASSALPSGANVLTF. In nucleotides, the CDR3 is TGTGCCAGCAGCGCCCTTCCCTCTGGGGCCAACGTCCTGACTTTC.

The chain recombines TRBV30 with TRBJ1-3; 8 nucleotides align to TRBD1. Trimming removed 1 base from V and 0 bases from J; junction bases left unmatched: 11. The CDR3 has 18 amino acids. CDR1 GTSNPN and CDR2 SVGIG come from the germline V gene (reference sequence). The CDR3 region is CAWSGPSGQANSGNTIYF. CDR3 coding DNA: TGTGCCTGGAGTGGACCATCGGGACAGGCAAACTCTGGAAACACCATATATTTT.

The J gene is TRBJ2-5, the V gene TRBV28, with 8 bases identical to TRBD1. The trim removed 8 bases at V and 0 bases at J, leaving 2 bases unmatched. The CDR3 has 13 residues. The germline CDR1 and CDR2 sequences are MDHEN and SYDVKM. CDR3: CASLGQDQETQYF. The CDR3 DNA reads as TGTGCCAGCCTGGGACAGGACCAAGAGACCCAGTACTTC.

This clone was counted between two and nine times. V is TRBV7-9 and J is TRBJ2-7, with TRBD2 matching over 14 bases. CDR1 SEHNR and CDR2 FQNEAQ come from the germline V gene (reference sequence). This CDR3 is built from 17 residues. Trimming took 5 bases from V and 5 from J; bases not matched to a gene: 11. CDR3 nucleotides: TGTGCCAGCAGCCCCACGGGACTAGCGGGAGTAAGAGACGAGCAGTACTTC. It codes for CASSPTGLAGVRDEQYF.

The chain recombines TRBV5-6 with TRBJ2-7; no reliable D call. This CDR3 spans 14 amino acids. Germline loops: CDR1 SGHDT, CDR2 YYEEEE. With 0 bases removed from V and 1 base from J, the gap between germline ends came to 8 bases. CDR3 loop: CASSLVGASYEQYF. CDR3 sequence (DNA): TGTGCCAGCAGCTTGGTTGGAGCGTCCTACGAGCAGTACTTC.

This clone has more than one count but fewer than ten. This chain connects TRBV6-1 to TRBJ1-5; 7 nucleotides match TRBD1. The germline CDR1 and CDR2 sequences are MNHNS and SASEGT. V lost 4 bases to trimming and J lost 2 bases; unmatched junction nucleotides: 5. The CDR3 extends over 15 amino acids. This CDR3 reads CASSAAGGGNQPQHF. In DNA form, the CDR3 reads TGTGCCAGCAGTGCGGCAGGGGGAGGCAATCAGCCCCAGCATTTT.

J is TRBJ1-1 and V is TRBV6-6; D unclear. The CDR3 has 13 amino acids. CDR1 is MNHNY and CDR2 is SVGAGI in the germline V gene (reference sequence). The ends were cut back, 4 bases at V and 4 bases at J, with 10 bases in the middle. This chain's CDR3 is CASSLKGATEAFF. CDR3 nucleotides: TGTGCCAGCAGTTTGAAGGGAGCCACTGAAGCTTTCTTT.

This chain uses TRBV11-3 with TRBJ2-7; 8 nucleotides align to TRBD1. Germline V lookup: CDR1 SGHNT, CDR2 YENEEA. Germline trimming cut 5 bases from V and 0 bases from J; bases unmatched to any gene: 3. The CDR3 spans 14 residues. CDR3 residues: CASSRDRGSYEQYF. CDR3 coding DNA: TGTGCCAGCAGCCGAGACAGGGGCTCCTACGAGCAGTACTTC.

The chain employs TRBV9 and TRBJ1-2; 8 bases agree with TRBD1. J gave up 5 bases and V 0 bases, and 0 bases lay outside the gene matches. The germline gives CDR1 SGDLS, CDR2 YYNGEE. The CDR3 length is 13 residues. This CDR3 is CASSVGDRYGYTF. The CDR3 DNA reads as TGTGCCAGCAGCGTAGGGGACAGGTATGGCTACACCTTC.

This clone was found once. V usage is TRBV28 and J usage is TRBJ1-3; possibly TRBD1 for D (5 bases). V was cut by 6 bases and J by 1 base, with 16 bases left in between. Germline CDR1 is MDHEN and CDR2 is SYDVKM. The CDR3 has 16 residues. The DNA of the CDR3 is TGTGCCAGCAGCCTGACAGACCACTCTTCTGGAAACACCATATATTTT. The encoded protein is CASSLTDHSSGNTIYF.

The V gene is TRBV7-6, the J gene TRBJ1-2; D is unresolved. The length of the CDR3 is 15 residues. CDR1 is SGHVS, CDR2 FNYEAQ, per germline. V was pared by 1 base and J by 0 bases, with 9 bases between. CDR3 DNA sequence: TGTGCCAGCAGCTTAGTAGCCGCGGCTAACTATGGCTACACCTTC. Translated, it gives CASSLVAAANYGYTF.

This clone appeared once. V and J are TRBV2 and TRBJ1-5; 7 nucleotides agree with TRBD1. The CDR3 totals 15 residues. Trimming at V came to 5 bases and at J to 4 bases, leaving 8 bases not matched to a gene. In germline, CDR1 is SNHLY, CDR2 FYNNEI. The CDR3 protein is CASSTRDSRNQPQHF. CDR3 bases: TGTGCCAGCAGTACCCGGGACAGTAGGAATCAGCCCCAGCATTTT.